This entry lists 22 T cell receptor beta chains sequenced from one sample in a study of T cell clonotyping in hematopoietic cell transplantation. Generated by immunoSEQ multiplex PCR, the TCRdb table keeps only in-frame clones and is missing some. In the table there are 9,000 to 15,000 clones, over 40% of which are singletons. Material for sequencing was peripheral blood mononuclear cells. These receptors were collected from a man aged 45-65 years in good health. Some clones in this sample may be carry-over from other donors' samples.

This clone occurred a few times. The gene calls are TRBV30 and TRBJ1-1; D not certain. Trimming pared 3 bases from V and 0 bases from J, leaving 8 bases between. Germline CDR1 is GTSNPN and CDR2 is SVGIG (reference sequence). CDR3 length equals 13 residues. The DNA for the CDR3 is TGTGCCTGGAGGGGTCAGATGAACACTGAAGCTTTCTTT. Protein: CAWRGQMNTEAFF.

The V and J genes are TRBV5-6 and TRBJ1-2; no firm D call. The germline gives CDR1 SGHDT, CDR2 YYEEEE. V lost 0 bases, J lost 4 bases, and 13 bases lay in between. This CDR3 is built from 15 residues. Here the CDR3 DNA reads TGTGCCAGCAGCTTGGCCGCCAGTATGTCCTATGGCTACACCTTC. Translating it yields CASSLAASMSYGYTF.

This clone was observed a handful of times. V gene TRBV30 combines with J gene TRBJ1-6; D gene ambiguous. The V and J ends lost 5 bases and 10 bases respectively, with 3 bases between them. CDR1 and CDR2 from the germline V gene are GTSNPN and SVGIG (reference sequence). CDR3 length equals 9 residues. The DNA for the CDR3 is TGTGCCTGGGGGTCACCCCTCCACTTT. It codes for CAWGSPLHF.

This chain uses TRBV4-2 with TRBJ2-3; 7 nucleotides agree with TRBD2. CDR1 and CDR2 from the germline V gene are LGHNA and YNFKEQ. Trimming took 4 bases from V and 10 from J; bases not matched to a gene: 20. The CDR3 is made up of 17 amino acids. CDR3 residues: CASSPPRASGAAGSQYF. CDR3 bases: TGTGCCAGCAGCCCGCCTAGGGCTAGCGGTGCCGCAGGATCGCAGTATTTT.

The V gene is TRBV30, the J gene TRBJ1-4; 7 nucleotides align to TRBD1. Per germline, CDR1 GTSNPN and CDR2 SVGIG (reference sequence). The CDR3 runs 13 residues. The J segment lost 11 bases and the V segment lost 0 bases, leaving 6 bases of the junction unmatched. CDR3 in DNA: TGTGCCTGGAGTGTAATAAGGGGGCGGAAACTGTTTTTT. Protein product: CAWSVIRGRKLFF.

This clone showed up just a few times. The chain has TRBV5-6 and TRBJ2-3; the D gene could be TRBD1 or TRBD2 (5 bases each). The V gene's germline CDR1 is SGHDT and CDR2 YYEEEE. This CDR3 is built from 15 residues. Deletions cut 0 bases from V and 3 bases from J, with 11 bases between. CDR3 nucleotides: TGTGCCAGCAGCTTGGGGCTAGGGGAGACAGATACGCAGTATTTT. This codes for CASSLGLGETDTQYF.

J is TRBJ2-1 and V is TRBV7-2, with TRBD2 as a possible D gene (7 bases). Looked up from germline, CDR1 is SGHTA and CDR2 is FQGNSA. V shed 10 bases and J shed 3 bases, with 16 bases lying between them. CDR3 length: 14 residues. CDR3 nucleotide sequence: TGTGCCATTCAGGGGCGGGAGTTCTACAATGAGCAGTTCTTC. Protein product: CAIQGREFYNEQFF.

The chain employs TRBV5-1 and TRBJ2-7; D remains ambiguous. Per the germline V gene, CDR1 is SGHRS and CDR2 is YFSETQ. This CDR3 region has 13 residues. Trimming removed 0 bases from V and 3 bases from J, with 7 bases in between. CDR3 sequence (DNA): TGCGCCAGCAGCTTGGTCCCGTTCTACGAGCAGTACTTC. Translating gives CASSLVPFYEQYF.

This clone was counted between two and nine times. CDR3 in DNA: TGTGCCAGCACCCCCCTGGAAGTGTACGAGCAGTACTTC. It codes for CASTPLEVYEQYF. The chain uses TRBV7-9 and TRBJ2-7; no firm D call. The CDR3 length is 13 residues. Germline-derived CDR1 and CDR2 are SEHNR and FQNEAQ (reference sequence). The V gene lost 7 bases and the J gene lost 4 bases, with 14 bases spanning the gap.

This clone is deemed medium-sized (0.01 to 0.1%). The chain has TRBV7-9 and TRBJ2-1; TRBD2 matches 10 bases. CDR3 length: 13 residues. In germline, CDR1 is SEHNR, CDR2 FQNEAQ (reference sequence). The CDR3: CAGAGGPDNEQFF. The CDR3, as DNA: TGTGCTGGAGCGGGAGGGCCGGACAATGAGCAGTTCTTC.

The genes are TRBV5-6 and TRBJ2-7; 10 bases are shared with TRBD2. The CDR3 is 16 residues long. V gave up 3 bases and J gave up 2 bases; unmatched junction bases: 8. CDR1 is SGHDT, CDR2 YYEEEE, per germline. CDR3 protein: CASSSLGTSAPYEQYF. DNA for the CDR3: TGTGCCAGCAGCTCGTTGGGGACTAGCGCACCCTACGAGCAGTACTTC.

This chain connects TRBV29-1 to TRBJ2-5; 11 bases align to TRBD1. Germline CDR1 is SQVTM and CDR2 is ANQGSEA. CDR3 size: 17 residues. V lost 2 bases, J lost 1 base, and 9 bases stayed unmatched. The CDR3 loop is CSVEKVWDRGFQETQYF. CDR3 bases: TGCAGCGTTGAAAAAGTATGGGACAGGGGGTTCCAAGAGACCCAGTACTTC.

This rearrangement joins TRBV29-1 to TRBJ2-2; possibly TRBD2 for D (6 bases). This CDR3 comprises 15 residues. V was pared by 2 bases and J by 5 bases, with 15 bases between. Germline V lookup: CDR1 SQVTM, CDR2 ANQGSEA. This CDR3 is CSVEPRVGGTGELFF. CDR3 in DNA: TGCAGCGTTGAACCCCGGGTGGGGGGAACCGGGGAGCTGTTTTTT.

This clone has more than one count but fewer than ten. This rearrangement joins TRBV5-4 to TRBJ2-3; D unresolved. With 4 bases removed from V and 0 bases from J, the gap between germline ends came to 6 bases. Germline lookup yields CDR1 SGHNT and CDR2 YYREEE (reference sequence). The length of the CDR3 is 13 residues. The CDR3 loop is CASSPISTDTQYF. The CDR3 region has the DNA TGTGCCAGCAGCCCAATCAGCACAGATACGCAGTATTTT. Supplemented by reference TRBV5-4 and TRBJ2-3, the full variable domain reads ETGVTQSPTHLIKTRGQQVTLRCSSQSGHNTVSWYQQALGQGPQFIFQYYREEENGRGNFPPRFSGLQFPNYSSELNVNALELDDSALYLCASSPISTDTQYFGPGTRLTVL.

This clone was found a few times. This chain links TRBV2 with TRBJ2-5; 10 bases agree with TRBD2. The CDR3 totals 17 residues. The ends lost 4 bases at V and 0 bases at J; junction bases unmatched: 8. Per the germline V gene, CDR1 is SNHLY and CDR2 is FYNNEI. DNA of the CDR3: TGTGCCAGCAGTGGGGGCTCACTAGCGGGGTACCAAGAGACCCAGTACTTC. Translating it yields CASSGGSLAGYQETQYF. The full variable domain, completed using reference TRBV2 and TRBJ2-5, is EPEVTQTPSHQVTQMGQEVILRCVPISNHLYFYWYRQILGQKVEFLVSFYNNEISEKSEIFDDQFSVERPDGSNFTLKIRSTKLEDSAMYFCASSGGSLAGYQETQYFGPGTRLLVL.

CDR3 sequence (DNA): TGTGCCAGCAGTTACTCACCAAAGGACTATGGCTACACCTTC. Amino acids: CASSYSPKDYGYTF. The gene calls are TRBV6-5 and TRBJ1-2; no firm D call. The CDR3 consists of 14 residues. The V end was cut by 0 bases, the J end by 3 bases, with 8 bases between. The V gene's germline CDR1 is MNHEY and CDR2 SVGAGI.

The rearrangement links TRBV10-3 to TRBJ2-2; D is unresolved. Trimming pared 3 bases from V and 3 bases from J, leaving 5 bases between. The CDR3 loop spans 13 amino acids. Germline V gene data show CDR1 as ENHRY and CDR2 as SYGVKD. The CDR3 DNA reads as TGTGCCATCAGTGAAGTTGACACCGGGGAGCTGTTTTTT. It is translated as CAISEVDTGELFF.

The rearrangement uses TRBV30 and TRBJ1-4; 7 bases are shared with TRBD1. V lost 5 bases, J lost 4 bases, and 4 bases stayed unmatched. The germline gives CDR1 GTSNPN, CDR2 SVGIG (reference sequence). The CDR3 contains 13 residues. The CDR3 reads CAWQGGINEKLFF. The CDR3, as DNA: TGTGCCTGGCAAGGGGGCATTAATGAAAAACTGTTTTTT.

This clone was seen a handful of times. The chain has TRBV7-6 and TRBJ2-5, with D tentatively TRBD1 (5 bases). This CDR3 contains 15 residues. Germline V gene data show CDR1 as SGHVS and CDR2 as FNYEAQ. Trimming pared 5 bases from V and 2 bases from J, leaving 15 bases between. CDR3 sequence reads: CASSPMWQGQETQYF. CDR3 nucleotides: TGTGCCAGCAGCCCGATGTGGCAGGGTCAAGAGACCCAGTACTTC.

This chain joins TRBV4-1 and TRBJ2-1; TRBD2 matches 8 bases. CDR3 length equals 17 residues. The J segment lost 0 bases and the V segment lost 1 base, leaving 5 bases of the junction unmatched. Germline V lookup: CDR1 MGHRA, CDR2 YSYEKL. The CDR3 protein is CASSQGTSLVSYNEQFF. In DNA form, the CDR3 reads TGCGCCAGCAGCCAAGGGACTAGCCTCGTCTCCTACAATGAGCAGTTCTTC.

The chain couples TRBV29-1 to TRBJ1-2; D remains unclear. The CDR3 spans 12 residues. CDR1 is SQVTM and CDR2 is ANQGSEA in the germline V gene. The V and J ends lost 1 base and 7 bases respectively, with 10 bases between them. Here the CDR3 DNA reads TGCAGCGTTGAAGCGGAGGGTCGTGGCTACACCTTC. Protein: CSVEAEGRGYTF.

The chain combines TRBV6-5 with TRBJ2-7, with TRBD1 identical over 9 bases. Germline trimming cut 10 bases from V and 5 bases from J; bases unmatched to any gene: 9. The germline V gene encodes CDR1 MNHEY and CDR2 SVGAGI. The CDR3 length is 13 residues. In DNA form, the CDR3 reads TGTGCCACCCACAGGGGGCCGGATCACGAGCAGTACTTC. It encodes CATHRGPDHEQYF.